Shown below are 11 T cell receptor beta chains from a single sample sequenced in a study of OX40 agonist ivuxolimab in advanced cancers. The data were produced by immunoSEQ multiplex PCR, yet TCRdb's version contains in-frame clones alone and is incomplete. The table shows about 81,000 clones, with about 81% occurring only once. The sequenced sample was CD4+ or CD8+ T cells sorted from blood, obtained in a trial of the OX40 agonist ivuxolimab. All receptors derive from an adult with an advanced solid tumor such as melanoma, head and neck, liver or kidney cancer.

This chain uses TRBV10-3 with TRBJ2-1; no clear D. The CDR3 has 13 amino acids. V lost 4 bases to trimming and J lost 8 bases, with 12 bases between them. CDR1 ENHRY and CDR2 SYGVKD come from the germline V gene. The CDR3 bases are TGTGCCATCAGTGCGTCAGGTCTCGATGAGCAGTTCTTC. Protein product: CAISASGLDEQFF.

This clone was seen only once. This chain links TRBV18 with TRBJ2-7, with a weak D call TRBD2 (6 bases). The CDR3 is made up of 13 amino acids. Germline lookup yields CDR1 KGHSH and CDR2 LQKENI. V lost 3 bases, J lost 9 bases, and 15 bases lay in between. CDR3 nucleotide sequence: TGTGCCAGCTCACCGGGTCCGGGACTGCGGCAGTACTTC. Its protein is CASSPGPGLRQYF.

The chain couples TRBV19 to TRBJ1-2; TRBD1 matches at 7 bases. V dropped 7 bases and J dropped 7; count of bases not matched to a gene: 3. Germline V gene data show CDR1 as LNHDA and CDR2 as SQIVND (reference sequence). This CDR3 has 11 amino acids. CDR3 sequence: CASKQGSGYTF. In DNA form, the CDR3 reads TGTGCCAGTAAACAGGGGAGTGGCTACACCTTC.

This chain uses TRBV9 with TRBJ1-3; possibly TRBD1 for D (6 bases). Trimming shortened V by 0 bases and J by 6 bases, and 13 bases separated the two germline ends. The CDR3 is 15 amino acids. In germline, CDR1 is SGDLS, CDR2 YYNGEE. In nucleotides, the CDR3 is TGTGCCAGCAGCGTAGAGGGGACAAACTTAAACACCATATATTTT. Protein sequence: CASSVEGTNLNTIYF.

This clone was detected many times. DNA for the CDR3: TGTGCCAGCAAACCCGGACAGGGGGCCTATGGCTACACCTTC. Protein: CASKPGQGAYGYTF. The chain recombines TRBV6-5 with TRBJ1-2; 11 bases line up with TRBD1. This CDR3 spans 14 amino acids. Germline CDR1 and CDR2: MNHEY and SVGAGI. V was clipped by 7 bases and J by 4 bases; unmatched bases: 5.

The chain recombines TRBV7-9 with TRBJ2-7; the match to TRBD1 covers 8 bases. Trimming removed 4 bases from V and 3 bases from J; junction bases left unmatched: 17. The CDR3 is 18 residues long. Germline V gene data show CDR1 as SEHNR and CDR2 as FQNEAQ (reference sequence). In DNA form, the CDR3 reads TGTGCCAGCAGCTCTGGACAGGGCCAAACGAACCCCAACTACGAGCAGTACTTC. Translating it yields CASSSGQGQTNPNYEQYF.

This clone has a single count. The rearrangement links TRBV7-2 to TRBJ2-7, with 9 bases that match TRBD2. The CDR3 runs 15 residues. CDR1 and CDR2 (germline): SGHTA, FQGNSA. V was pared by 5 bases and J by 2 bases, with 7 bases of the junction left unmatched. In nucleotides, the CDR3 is TGTGCCAGCAGCACCTCTAGCGGGGCCCCCTACGAGCAGTACTTC. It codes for CASSTSSGAPYEQYF.

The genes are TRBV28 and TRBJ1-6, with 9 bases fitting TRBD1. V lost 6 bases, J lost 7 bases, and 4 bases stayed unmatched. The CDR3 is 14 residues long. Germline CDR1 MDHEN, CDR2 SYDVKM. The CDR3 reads CASSLTGGNSPLHF. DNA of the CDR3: TGTGCCAGCAGCCTGACAGGGGGAAATTCACCCCTCCACTTT.

CDR3 DNA: TGTGCCAGCACGACCCCGGGACAGGGAAACTATGGCTACACCTTC. Amino acids: CASTTPGQGNYGYTF. This sequence joins TRBV6-5 and TRBJ1-2; 9 bases map to TRBD1. This CDR3 spans 15 amino acids. Trimming at V came to 7 bases and at J to 2 bases, leaving 8 bases not matched to a gene. Germline CDR1 is MNHEY and CDR2 is SVGAGI.

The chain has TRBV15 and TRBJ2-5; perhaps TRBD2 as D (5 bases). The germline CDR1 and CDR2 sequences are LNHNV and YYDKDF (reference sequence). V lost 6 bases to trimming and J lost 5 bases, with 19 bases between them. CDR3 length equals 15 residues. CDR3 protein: CATRPRGLTGETQYF. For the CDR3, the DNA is TGTGCCACCAGACCGAGAGGCTTGACGGGGGAGACCCAGTACTTC.

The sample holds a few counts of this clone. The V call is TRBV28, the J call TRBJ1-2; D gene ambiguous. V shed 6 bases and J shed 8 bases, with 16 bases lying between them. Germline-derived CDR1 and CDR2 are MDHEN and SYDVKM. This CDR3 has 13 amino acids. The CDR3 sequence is CASSPGRPGGYTF. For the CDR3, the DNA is TGTGCCAGCAGCCCAGGACGGCCGGGAGGCTACACCTTC.